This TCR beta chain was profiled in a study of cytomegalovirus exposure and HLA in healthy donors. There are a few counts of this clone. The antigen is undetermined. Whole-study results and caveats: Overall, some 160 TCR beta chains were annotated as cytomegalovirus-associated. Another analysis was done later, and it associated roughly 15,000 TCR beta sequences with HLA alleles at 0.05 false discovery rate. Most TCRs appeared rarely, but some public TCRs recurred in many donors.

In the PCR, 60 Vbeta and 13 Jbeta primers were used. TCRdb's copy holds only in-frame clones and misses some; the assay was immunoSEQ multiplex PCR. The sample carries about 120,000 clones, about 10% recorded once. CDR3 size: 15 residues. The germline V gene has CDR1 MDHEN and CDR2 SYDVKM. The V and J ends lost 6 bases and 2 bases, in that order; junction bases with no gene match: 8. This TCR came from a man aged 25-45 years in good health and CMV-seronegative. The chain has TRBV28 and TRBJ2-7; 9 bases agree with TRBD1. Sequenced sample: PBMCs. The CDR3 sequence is CASRPRDRAAYEQYF. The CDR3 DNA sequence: TGTGCCAGCAGACCAAGGGACAGGGCAGCCTACGAGCAGTACTTC.